This T cell receptor beta chain was identified during a study of T cell repertoires in cytomegalovirus infection. Details on this clonotype: Its antigen is unidentified.

The CDR3 is 14 amino acids. With 8 bases removed from V and 0 bases from J, the gap between germline ends came to 9 bases. CDR1 is KGHDR and CDR2 is SFDVKD in the germline V gene. Via MiXCR, TCRdb re-called the reads, giving one row per CDR3 protein. The sample yields about 830,000 distinct CDR3 sequences, around a third seen once. Points from the study as a whole: Carriers of CMV plus the relevant HLA were identified by cumulative public TCR beta family frequency.

The gene calls are TRBV24-1 and TRBJ2-2; D is unresolved. The sample was cultured CD8+ T cells from PBMCs, taken from culture after CMV antigen stimulation. The receptor comes from a human donor in good health (CMV status not recorded). Some clones in this sample may be carry-over from other donors' samples. The CDR3 region has the DNA TGTGCCACCAAGTCGGCAACGAACACCGGGGAGCTGTTTTTT. This encodes CATKSATNTGELFF.